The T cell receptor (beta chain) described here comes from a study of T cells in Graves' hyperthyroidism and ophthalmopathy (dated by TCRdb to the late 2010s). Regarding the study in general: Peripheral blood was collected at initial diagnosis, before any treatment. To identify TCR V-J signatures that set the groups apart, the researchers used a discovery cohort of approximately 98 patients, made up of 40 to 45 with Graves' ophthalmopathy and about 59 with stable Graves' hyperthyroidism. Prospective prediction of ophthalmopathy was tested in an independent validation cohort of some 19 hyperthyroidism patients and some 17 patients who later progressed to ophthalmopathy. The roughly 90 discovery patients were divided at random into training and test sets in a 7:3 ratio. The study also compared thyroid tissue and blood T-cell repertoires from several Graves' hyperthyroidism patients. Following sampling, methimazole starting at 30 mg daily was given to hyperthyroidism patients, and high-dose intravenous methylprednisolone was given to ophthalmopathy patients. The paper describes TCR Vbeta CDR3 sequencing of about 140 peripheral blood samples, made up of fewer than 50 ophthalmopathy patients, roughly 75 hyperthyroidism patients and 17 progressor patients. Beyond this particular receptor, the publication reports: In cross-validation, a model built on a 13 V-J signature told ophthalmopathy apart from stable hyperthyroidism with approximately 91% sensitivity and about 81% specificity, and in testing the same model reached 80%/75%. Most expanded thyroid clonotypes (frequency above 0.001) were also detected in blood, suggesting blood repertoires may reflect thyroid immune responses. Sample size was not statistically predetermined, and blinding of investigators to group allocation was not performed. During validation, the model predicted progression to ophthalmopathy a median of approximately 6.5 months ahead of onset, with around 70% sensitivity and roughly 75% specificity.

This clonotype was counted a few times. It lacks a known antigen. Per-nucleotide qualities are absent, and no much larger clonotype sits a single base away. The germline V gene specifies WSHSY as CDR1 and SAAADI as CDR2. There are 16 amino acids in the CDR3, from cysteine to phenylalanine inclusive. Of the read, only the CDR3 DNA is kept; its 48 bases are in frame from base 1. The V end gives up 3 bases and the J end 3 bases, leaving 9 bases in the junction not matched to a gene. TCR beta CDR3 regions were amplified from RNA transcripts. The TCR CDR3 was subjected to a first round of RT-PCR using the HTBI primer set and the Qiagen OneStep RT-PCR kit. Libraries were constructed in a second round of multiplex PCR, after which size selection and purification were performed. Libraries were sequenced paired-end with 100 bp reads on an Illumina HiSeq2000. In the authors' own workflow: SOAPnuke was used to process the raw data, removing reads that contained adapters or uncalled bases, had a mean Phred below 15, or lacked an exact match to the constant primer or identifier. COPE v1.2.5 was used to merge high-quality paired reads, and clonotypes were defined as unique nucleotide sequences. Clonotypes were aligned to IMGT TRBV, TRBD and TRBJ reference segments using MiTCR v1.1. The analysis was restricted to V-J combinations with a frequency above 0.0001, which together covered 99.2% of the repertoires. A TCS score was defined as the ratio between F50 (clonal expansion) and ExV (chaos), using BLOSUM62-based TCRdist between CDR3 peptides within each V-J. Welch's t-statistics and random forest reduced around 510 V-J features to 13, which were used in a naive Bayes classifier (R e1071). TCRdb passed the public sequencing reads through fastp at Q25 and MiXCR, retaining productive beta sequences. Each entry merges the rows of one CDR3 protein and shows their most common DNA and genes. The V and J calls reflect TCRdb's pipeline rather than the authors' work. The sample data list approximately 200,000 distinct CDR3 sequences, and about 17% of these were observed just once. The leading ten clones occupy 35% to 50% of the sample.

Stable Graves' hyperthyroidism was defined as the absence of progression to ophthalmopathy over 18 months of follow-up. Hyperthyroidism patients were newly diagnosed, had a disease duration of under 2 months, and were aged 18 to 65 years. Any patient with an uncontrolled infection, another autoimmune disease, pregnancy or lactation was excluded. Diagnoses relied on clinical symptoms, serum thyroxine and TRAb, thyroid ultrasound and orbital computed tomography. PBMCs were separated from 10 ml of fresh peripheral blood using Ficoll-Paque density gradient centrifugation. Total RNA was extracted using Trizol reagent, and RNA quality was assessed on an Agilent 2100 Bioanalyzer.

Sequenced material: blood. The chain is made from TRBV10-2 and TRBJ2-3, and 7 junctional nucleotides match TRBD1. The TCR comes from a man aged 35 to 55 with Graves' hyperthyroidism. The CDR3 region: CASSDLRTGGTDTQYF. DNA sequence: TGCGCCAGCAGTGATTTGCGGACAGGAGGAACAGATACGCAGTATTTT.